One and the same sample provided the 30 T cell receptor beta chains below, sequenced in a study of CD8 T cells in Susac syndrome. An amount of RNA that ranged from roughly 0.5 to 1 ug was reverse transcribed with random hexamers. TCRdb passed the immunoSEQ multiplex PCR reads through MiXCR, listing each CDR3 protein once. This sample has 150,000 or so distinct CDR3 sequences; roughly 94% occur once, and the top ten carry about 0.094%. The sample comprised CD4+ T cells from PBMCs. These receptors were collected from a human donor with multiple sclerosis.

The chain couples TRBV5-4 to TRBJ2-5, with TRBD2 identical over 7 bases. This CDR3 is built from 16 residues. Germline assignment: CDR1 SGHNT and CDR2 YYREEE (reference sequence). The V and J ends lost 3 bases and 7 bases, in that order; junction bases with no gene match: 15. CDR3 coding DNA: TGTGCCAGCAGCTCCCGAAAGGGACTACAAGAGATGACCCAGTACTTC. The encoded protein is CASSSRKGLQEMTQYF.

This chain uses TRBV12-3 or TRBV12-4 with TRBJ2-5, with D perhaps matching TRBD1 or TRBD2 (6 bases each). V gave up 4 bases and J gave up 1 base, with 13 bases separating them. The CDR3 is 15 residues long. The CDR3 reads CASSSITGAQETQYF. The DNA of the CDR3 is TGTGCCAGCAGTTCAATCACGGGGGCCCAAGAGACCCAGTACTTC.

The gene calls are TRBV27 and TRBJ1-1; no clear D gene. The CDR3 consists of 13 residues. CDR1 MNHEY and CDR2 SMNVEV come from the germline V gene (reference sequence). V was pared by 4 bases and J by 5 bases, with 11 bases between. CDR3 region: CASSSSLGTEAFF. CDR3 sequence (DNA): TGTGCCAGCAGTTCCTCTCTCGGGACTGAAGCTTTCTTT.

The rearrangement uses TRBV6-2 or TRBV6-3 and TRBJ1-5; no clear D. Between the trimmed V and J ends, which lost 6 bases and 7 bases, there was a span of 13 bases. The CDR3 runs to 13 residues. Per germline, CDR1 MNHEY and CDR2 SVGEGT. CDR3 in amino acids: CASRPPGSQPQHF. The CDR3 DNA reads as TGTGCCAGCAGGCCGCCCGGGAGCCAGCCCCAGCATTTT.

The genes are TRBV6-5 and TRBJ2-7; unclear D gene. Germline CDR1 MNHEY, CDR2 SVGAGI. V was trimmed by 0 bases and J by 0 bases, leaving 9 bases between them. This CDR3 comprises 15 residues. CDR3 DNA sequence: TGTGCCAGCAGTTACTCGGCTAGTGACTCCTACGAGCAGTACTTC. Translating gives CASSYSASDSYEQYF.

The rearrangement uses TRBV20-1 and TRBJ2-3; unclear D gene. Germline CDR1 DFQATT, CDR2 SNEGSKA (reference sequence). Deletions cut 6 bases from V and 2 bases from J, with 15 bases between. The CDR3 is 14 amino acids. CDR3 residues: CSARAASITDTQYF. CDR3 in DNA: TGCAGTGCCCGGGCAGCCTCCATCACAGATACGCAGTATTTT.

The chain couples TRBV29-1 to TRBJ1-5; D uncertain. V dropped 4 bases and J dropped 2 bases, with 6 bases sitting between them. Germline V CDR1 and CDR2: SQVTM, ANQGSEA. CDR3 size: 12 residues. This CDR3 is CSVGFGNQPQHF. The CDR3 DNA reads as TGCAGCGTTGGGTTCGGCAATCAGCCCCAGCATTTT.

The chain has TRBV6-5 and TRBJ1-2; D not certain. V was shortened by 6 bases and J by 0 bases, with 8 bases between the two germline ends. There are 13 residues in the CDR3. The germline gives CDR1 MNHEY, CDR2 SVGAGI. CDR3 protein: CASSPPANYGYTF. For the CDR3, the DNA is TGTGCCAGCAGCCCACCAGCTAACTATGGCTACACCTTC.

The chain links TRBV4-1 to TRBJ2-5; 11 bases align to TRBD2. Trimming took 0 bases from V and 0 from J; bases not matched to a gene: 15. The CDR3 has 21 residues. From germline, CDR1 is MGHRA and CDR2 YSYEKL. CDR3 coding DNA: TGCGCCAGCAGCCAAGAGTCTCTAGCGGGAGGCCTGAATCCGTACCAAGAGACCCAGTACTTC. This gives the protein CASSQESLAGGLNPYQETQYF.

This chain connects TRBV5-4 to TRBJ1-1, with TRBD1 as a possible D gene (5 bases). The CDR3 length is 14 residues. Germline V CDR1 and CDR2: SGHNT, YYREEE (reference sequence). V lost 4 bases to trimming and J lost 1 base, with 11 bases between them. The CDR3 DNA reads as TGTGCCAGCAGCGGGGGACCGGCGAACACTGAAGCTTTCTTT. This encodes CASSGGPANTEAFF.

The genes are TRBV7-7 and TRBJ2-7; D uncertain. Germline lookup yields CDR1 SSHAT and CDR2 FNYEAQ (reference sequence). Trimming shortened V by 2 bases and J by 1 base, and 6 bases separated the two germline ends. This CDR3 region has 13 residues. The CDR3 DNA reads as TGTGCCAGCAGCTTACAACGATCCTACGAGCAGTACTTC. Encoded protein: CASSLQRSYEQYF.

V gene TRBV20-1 combines with J gene TRBJ2-5, with unresolved D. The CDR3 length is 14 residues. V shed 6 bases and J shed 4 bases, with 18 bases lying between them. Germline V gene data show CDR1 as DFQATT and CDR2 as SNEGSKA (reference sequence). CDR3 loop: CSAPHPQLGETQYF. Here the CDR3 DNA reads TGCAGTGCCCCGCACCCACAGCTAGGAGAGACCCAGTACTTC.

V usage is TRBV20-1 and J usage is TRBJ2-7; 7 nucleotides agree with TRBD1. The germline V gene has CDR1 DFQATT and CDR2 SNEGSKA (reference sequence). CDR3 length equals 12 residues. V gave up 3 bases and J gave up 6 bases; unmatched junction bases: 5. CDR3 protein: CSASPTGAEQYF. CDR3 bases: TGCAGTGCTAGCCCCACAGGGGCCGAGCAGTACTTC.

The chain is built from TRBV3-1 and TRBJ2-1, with D maybe TRBD2 (5 bases). This CDR3 has 17 residues. V lost 2 bases, J lost 4 bases, and 18 bases lay in between. The germline V gene has CDR1 LGHDT and CDR2 YNNKEL (reference sequence). The CDR3 region is CASSQPAPSRVYNEQFF. The CDR3 region has the DNA TGTGCCAGCAGCCAACCCGCCCCATCGAGGGTATACAATGAGCAGTTCTTC.

This chain connects TRBV23-1 to TRBJ2-7; D gene unclear. TRBV23-1 is reported as an ORF; its role is uncertain. There are 11 residues in the CDR3. Trimming left V 3 bases short and J 5 bases short, with 5 bases between. The CDR3 reads CASSHPHEQYF. The CDR3, as DNA: TGCGCCAGCAGTCACCCACACGAGCAGTACTTC.

The genes are TRBV2 and TRBJ1-1; D might be TRBD1 (6 bases). The V gene's germline CDR1 is SNHLY and CDR2 FYNNEI. V lost 10 bases and J lost 8, with 23 bases in between. The CDR3 contains 14 residues. CDR3 sequence: CATRFLEGTSEAFF. The CDR3, as DNA: TGTGCCACCCGATTCCTAGAGGGGACATCCGAAGCTTTCTTT.

The chain carries TRBV7-2 and TRBJ2-7, with TRBD1 matching over 8 bases. CDR1 and CDR2 (germline): SGHTA, FQGNSA. The CDR3 runs to 15 residues. V lost 5 bases, J lost 7 bases, and 13 bases stayed unmatched. CDR3 protein: CASSEQGQGAWEQYF. CDR3 DNA: TGTGCCAGCAGCGAACAGGGGCAGGGGGCATGGGAGCAGTACTTC. The full variable domain, its missing parts supplied by reference TRBV7-2 and TRBJ2-7, is GAGVSQSPSNKVTEKGKDVELRCDPISGHTALYWYRQSLGQGLEFLIYFQGNSAPDKSGLPSDRFSAERTGGSVSTLTIQRTQQEDSAVYLCASSEQGQGAWEQYFGPGTRLTVT.

This clonotype occurred once. The CDR3 loop reads CSAQQGAGNTIYF. The CDR3, as DNA: TGCAGCGCTCAACAGGGGGCTGGAAACACCATATATTTT. This chain uses TRBV29-1 with TRBJ1-3; 8 nucleotides match TRBD1. The CDR3 loop spans 13 amino acids. J was trimmed by 2 bases and V by 7 bases; bases with no gene match: 4. The germline V gene encodes CDR1 SQVTM and CDR2 ANQGSEA. Full variable domain (remainder filled in from reference TRBV29-1 and TRBJ1-3): SAVISQKPSRDICQRGTSLTIQCQVDSQVTMMFWYRQQPGQSLTLIATANQGSEATYESGFVIDKFPISRPNLTFSTLTVSNMSPEDSSIYLCSAQQGAGNTIYFGEGSWLTVV.

The J gene is TRBJ2-7, the V gene TRBV6-5; 7 bases line up with TRBD1. The V and J ends lost 4 bases and 5 bases, in that order; junction bases with no gene match: 8. Germline V lookup: CDR1 MNHEY, CDR2 SVGAGI. The CDR3 length is 14 residues. As DNA, the CDR3 is TGTGCCAGCAGTTTTCAGGGGGTGAAAGACGAGCAGTACTTC. It encodes CASSFQGVKDEQYF.

This clonotype has just one count. The chain combines TRBV20-1 with TRBJ2-7; TRBD1 is a possible D gene (6 bases). Germline CDR1 reads DFQATT; CDR2 reads SNEGSKA (reference sequence). With 3 bases removed from V and 6 bases from J, the gap between germline ends came to 21 bases. This CDR3 comprises 15 residues. CDR3 sequence (DNA): TGCAGTGCTAGTCCTGACGGCAGGGGAAATGGCGAGCAGTACTTC. It specifies CSASPDGRGNGEQYF.

CDR3 sequence: CASSLPGLPIPQFF. CDR3 DNA: TGTGCCAGCAGCTTACCGGGACTACCCATTCCGCAGTTCTTC. This chain connects TRBV5-6 to TRBJ2-1; 7 nucleotides align to TRBD2. The CDR3 consists of 14 residues. V lost 2 bases and J lost 12; bases outside the gene matches: 11. CDR1 is SGHDT, CDR2 YYEEEE, per germline.

The gene calls are TRBV7-9 and TRBJ1-4; no clear D gene. Germline V gene sequence: CDR1 SEHNR, CDR2 FQNEAQ (reference sequence). Trimming stripped 4 bases from V and 11 bases from J, with 17 bases between. CDR3 length equals 14 residues. The CDR3 region is CASSSEDGREKLFF. The CDR3 DNA reads as TGTGCCAGCAGCTCTGAGGACGGAAGAGAGAAACTGTTTTTT.

The V call is TRBV18, the J call TRBJ1-2; D might be TRBD1 (5 bases). V shed 3 bases and J shed 2 bases, with 13 bases lying between them. Per the germline V gene, CDR1 is KGHSH and CDR2 is LQKENI. CDR3 length: 15 residues. The CDR3 region is CASSPSGRQNYGYTF. CDR3 nucleotide sequence: TGTGCCAGCTCACCCAGTGGCAGACAGAACTATGGCTACACCTTC.

The chain is built from TRBV12-3 or TRBV12-4 and TRBJ2-7, with 12 bases that match TRBD2. CDR3 length: 13 amino acids. V trimming: 6 bases; J trimming: 4 bases; junction bases outside the gene matches: 1. The CDR3 spells CASRTSGSYEQYF. The DNA of the CDR3 is TGTGCCAGCAGGACTAGCGGGAGTTACGAGCAGTACTTC.

V usage is TRBV28 and J usage is TRBJ2-7, with D unclear. The CDR3 is 11 residues long. CDR1 MDHEN and CDR2 SYDVKM come from the germline V gene. Trimming took off 3 bases at V and 6 bases at J, with 6 bases between the two ends. In nucleotides, the CDR3 is TGTGCCAGCAGTTTTATGTCCGAGCAGTACTTC. Translated, it gives CASSFMSEQYF.

The chain has TRBV18 and TRBJ2-1; maybe TRBD2 (5 bases). Germline CDR1 is KGHSH and CDR2 is LQKENI. V dropped 2 bases and J dropped 6 bases, with 14 bases sitting between them. This CDR3 region has 15 residues. The CDR3 here is CASSPSSIEGNEQFF. CDR3 DNA sequence: TGTGCCAGCTCACCATCTTCCATTGAGGGCAATGAGCAGTTCTTC.

Only a few counts were recorded for this clonotype. This sequence joins TRBV19 and TRBJ1-5, with TRBD1 matching 7 bases. The junction had 5 bases not matched to a gene; V was cut back by 5 bases and J by 7 bases. Germline loops: CDR1 LNHDA, CDR2 SQIVND (reference sequence). The CDR3 is 13 amino acids. CDR3 coding DNA: TGTGCCAGTAGTCAGGGGGTTGAGCAGCCCCAGCATTTT. Its protein is CASSQGVEQPQHF.

Concerning this clonotype: Its ends do not fully match the called genes, so a read error is possible. This sequence joins TRBV24-1 and TRBJ2-2; possibly TRBD2 for D (6 bases). CDR1 and CDR2 from the germline V gene are KGHDR and SFDVKD. The CDR3 sequence is 14 residues long. The CDR3 DNA reads as TGTGCCACCAGGTCCAGGGAGGACACCGGGGAGCTTTTTTTT. Its protein is CATRSREDTGELFF.

CDR3 in DNA: TGTGCCAGCAGCTCCCGGGACTTCCAAGAGACCCAGTACTTC. Its translation is CASSSRDFQETQYF. The gene calls are TRBV5-4 and TRBJ2-5; tentative D call: TRBD2 (6 bases). Trimming removed 3 bases from V and 1 base from J, with 10 bases in between. The germline CDR1 and CDR2 sequences are SGHNT and YYREEE (reference sequence). The CDR3 contains 14 residues.

The chain couples TRBV7-2 to TRBJ2-7, with D maybe TRBD2 (5 bases). Per germline, CDR1 SGHTA and CDR2 FQGNSA. The ends were cut back, 5 bases at V and 5 bases at J, with 10 bases in the middle. CDR3 length: 12 amino acids. As DNA, the CDR3 is TGTGCCAGCAGCCCAACTAGGGACGAGCAGTACTTC. This sequence encodes CASSPTRDEQYF.